This T cell receptor (beta chain) is drawn from a study of T cell responses to AZD1222 COVID-19 vaccine (dated by TCRdb to the early 2020s). Turning to the overall study: AZD1222 recipients given second doses at about 4 weeks or at about 12 weeks were pooled, since spike-specific TCR depth and breadth were not found to differ between the two schedules. A total of approximately 230 trial participants underwent TCR sequencing, of whom about 200 received two doses of AZD1222 and about 25 received two doses of the MenACWY control vaccine. Trial participants were enrolled by age into subgroups of 18-55, 56-69 and 70-plus years, and 148, 28 and 57 TCR-sequenced participants, respectively, were included in these subgroups.

The CDR3 regions of human TCRbeta chains were analyzed by immunosequencing. Under the source paper's analysis protocol: Repertoire TCRs were checked for matches against a reference library of SARS-CoV-2-specific TCRs that had been generated using the MIRA antigen-specificity platform. Breadth was defined as the fraction of unique TCRs that were SARS-CoV-2-associated, and depth was defined as the fraction of total T cells that were SARS-CoV-2-associated. Using the MIRA data, each spike-specific TCR was assigned both to the spike region to which the TCR was reactive and to a CD4 or CD8 class. Log10-transformed breadth and depth values were compared by one-way ANOVA with Sidak's multiple comparisons tests. Imported from immuneACCESS, the table was reduced by TCRdb to in-frame sequences with V and J called. These copies leave out some clones; in studies compared against another copy, an unresolved V gene accounts for under half, and the cause of the remainder is not known. V and J calls and clone size come straight from that table; D and trimming were deduced from the DNA. The sample table shows approximately 110,000 clones, and 80% to 90% are seen once. In total, the top ten clones hold roughly 1.1% of the sample.

On this clone: This receptor's antigen is unknown. Per-nucleotide qualities are absent, and no much larger clonotype sits a single base away.

This sample's time point label indicates: baseline before first vaccination. Vaccinee samples came from UK trials COV001 and COV002, including a single-blind randomized controlled phase 2/3 trial of AZD1222 (ChAdOx1 nCoV-19) in healthy adults. Trial participant PBMC samples were collected at day 0 and day 28 after the second dose for TCRbeta chain sequencing. General conclusions and limits of the study: Vaccine-associated CD4 TCRs spanned the whole spike protein, with dominant responses in regions 160-218 and 743-854. In the small 56-69-year group, the increase in depth fell short of significance, most likely because of low power. Conclusions about previously exposed vaccinees are limited, since just six AZD1222 recipients were seropositive for SARS-CoV-2 at baseline. Because no day 14 peak-response samples were available, repertoires were characterized only after the peak T cell response. Participants were mostly white British and included more females than males, and it was suggested by the authors that clonal diversity may have been underestimated. Reportedly, close to half of the unique spike-specific TCRs recognized epitopes lying outside the regions that are mutated in the B.1.351 and B.1.1.7 variants. After two AZD1222 doses, both the breadth and the depth of spike-specific TCRs were significantly higher than at day 0 and than in MenACWY recipients.

This clonotype was obtained from an adult in good health. The input for sequencing was peripheral blood, taken on day 0 of AZD1222 vaccination.

The DNA sequence reads TGTGCCAGCGGGGGGGGGTACAATGAGCAGTTCTTC. Its coded protein is CASGGGYNEQFF. The chain employs TRBV7-6 and TRBJ2-1, with 7 bases matching TRBD2. V is pruned by 8 bases and J by 4 bases, leaving 2 bases of the junction without a gene match. Including cysteine and phenylalanine, the CDR3 has 12 amino acids. The only DNA kept is the CDR3, 36 bases in frame from the first base. In the germline V gene, CDR1 corresponds to SGHVS and CDR2 to FNYEAQ.